These 21 T cell receptor beta chains came from one sample sequenced in a study of blood T cells in healthy people across ages. A second about 6 to 12 cycle PCR used barcoded and J-beta primers. TCRdb called the 5' RACE reads again in MiXCR, with one record for every CDR3 protein. The sample yields about 1.6 million distinct CDR3 sequences, 34% seen once. The specimen sequenced was blood. Receptor source: a woman in her twenties or thirties in good health.

This clonotype was found a few times. The V gene is TRBV7-9, the J gene TRBJ1-1; D is possibly TRBD1 (5 bases). This CDR3 spans 18 amino acids. The V end lost 1 base, the J end lost 1 base, and 19 bases lay between the germline ends. The germline gives CDR1 SEHNR, CDR2 FQNEAQ (reference sequence). The CDR3 protein is CASSLDPFRDDQNTEAFF. The CDR3 DNA is TGTGCCAGCAGCTTAGACCCCTTTCGGGACGATCAGAACACTGAAGCTTTCTTT.

The chain joins TRBV12-3 or TRBV12-4 to TRBJ2-1; 9 nucleotides align to TRBD2. This CDR3 is 18 amino acids long. The V gene end was trimmed by 4 bases and the J gene end by 3 bases; junction bases not matched to a gene: 13. The CDR3 region is CASSSLWAGGSGYNEQFF. CDR3 sequence (DNA): TGTGCCAGCAGTTCCCTTTGGGCGGGAGGGTCAGGCTACAATGAGCAGTTCTTC.

The chain couples TRBV3-1 to TRBJ2-7, with D uncertain. Per germline, CDR1 LGHDT and CDR2 YNNKEL (reference sequence). The CDR3 is 14 residues long. The V end lost 5 bases, the J end lost 6 bases, and 17 bases lay between the germline ends. CDR3 in amino acids: CASSSSGPRAEQYF. The CDR3 DNA reads as TGTGCCAGCAGCTCATCGGGCCCTAGGGCCGAGCAGTACTTC.

V usage is TRBV7-8 and J usage is TRBJ2-3, with D tentatively TRBD1 (6 bases). The germline V gene encodes CDR1 SGHVS and CDR2 FQNEAQ. This CDR3 has 15 amino acids. V lost 5 bases and J lost 1, with 13 bases in between. The CDR3 nucleotides are TGTGCCAGCAGCAAGAAACAGGGAGGCACAGATACGCAGTATTTT. The encoded protein is CASSKKQGGTDTQYF. The whole variable domain, filled in from reference TRBV7-8 and TRBJ2-3, reads GAGVSQSPRYKVAKRGQDVALRCDPISGHVSLFWYQQALGQGPEFLTYFQNEAQLDKSGLPSDRFFAERPEGSVSTLKIQRTQQEDSAVYLCASSKKQGGTDTQYFGPGTRLTVL.

The chain has TRBV10-3 and TRBJ2-1; weak D call: TRBD2 (5 bases). The V end lost 2 bases, the J end lost 1 base, and 9 bases lay between the germline ends. The CDR3 sequence is 15 residues long. Germline CDR1 reads ENHRY; CDR2 reads SYGVKD. The CDR3 reads CAISEPRGSYNEQFF. As DNA, the CDR3 is TGTGCCATCAGTGAGCCCCGAGGGTCCTACAATGAGCAGTTCTTC.

This clonotype was counted between two and nine times. The rearrangement links TRBV6-5 to TRBJ2-7, with D possibly matching TRBD1 (5 bases). In germline, CDR1 is MNHEY, CDR2 SVGAGI. The CDR3 extends over 16 amino acids. V dropped 4 bases and J dropped 0 bases, with 16 bases sitting between them. The CDR3 spells CASSFRTWQGSYEQYF. The CDR3 DNA reads TGTGCCAGCAGTTTTCGGACGTGGCAGGGCTCCTACGAGCAGTACTTC.

This clonotype was found a few times. The rearrangement uses TRBV18 and TRBJ2-3; D gene ambiguous. This CDR3 is 13 amino acids long. Trimming took 6 bases from V and 7 from J, leaving 14 bases between them. CDR1 is KGHSH, CDR2 LQKENI, per germline. CDR3 sequence reads: CASSLDVGNTQYF. In nucleotides, the CDR3 is TGTGCCAGCTCCCTGGACGTGGGAAATACGCAGTATTTT. Full variable domain (rest looked up from reference TRBV18 and TRBJ2-3): NAGVMQNPRHLVRRRGQEARLRCSPMKGHSHVYWYRQLPEEGLKFMVYLQKENIIDESGMPKERFSAEFPKEGPSILRIQQVVRGDSAAYFCASSLDVGNTQYFGPGTRLTVL.

V gene TRBV9 combines with J gene TRBJ2-6, with 9 bases identical to TRBD1. The germline gives CDR1 SGDLS, CDR2 YYNGEE. The CDR3 is 17 residues long. J was trimmed by 1 base and V by 0 bases; bases with no gene match: 2. In nucleotides, the CDR3 is TGTGCCAGCAGCGTAGGGACAGGGGAATCTGGGGCCAACGTCCTGACTTTC. This sequence encodes CASSVGTGESGANVLTF.

In this sample, this clonotype turned up once. The chain is built from TRBV20-1 and TRBJ1-1; 9 nucleotides agree with TRBD1. CDR3 length equals 17 residues. CDR1 and CDR2 from the germline V gene are DFQATT and SNEGSKA (reference sequence). J gave up 0 bases and V 2 bases, and 10 bases lay outside the gene matches. The CDR3 nucleotides are TGCAGTGCTAGACCTCCGGGACAGGGAGGGGTGAACACTGAAGCTTTCTTT. It specifies CSARPPGQGGVNTEAFF.

This chain connects TRBV10-3 to TRBJ2-3; D gene unclear. The CDR3 contains 15 residues. Trimming cost V 9 bases and J 1 base, with 17 bases left between them. The germline V gene encodes CDR1 ENHRY and CDR2 SYGVKD. The CDR3 loop reads CAIALTGLGTDTQYF. The DNA of the CDR3 is TGTGCCATTGCATTGACCGGCCTGGGCACAGATACGCAGTATTTT.

The J gene is TRBJ2-5, the V gene TRBV15, with TRBD1 as a possible D gene (5 bases). The V end lost 4 bases, the J end lost 6 bases, and 18 bases lay between the germline ends. CDR1 is LNHNV and CDR2 is YYDKDF in the germline V gene (reference sequence). The CDR3 contains 15 residues. CDR3 sequence: CATSKRTSEGQTQYF. As DNA, the CDR3 is TGTGCCACCAGCAAAAGGACATCCGAAGGCCAGACCCAGTACTTC.

Only a few counts were recorded for this clonotype. The chain carries TRBV27 and TRBJ1-1, with D perhaps TRBD1 (6 bases). The germline gives CDR1 MNHEY, CDR2 SMNVEV (reference sequence). Trimming stripped 6 bases from V and 11 bases from J, with 16 bases between. The CDR3 has 12 residues. The CDR3 spells CASRTGLSAAFF. CDR3 bases: TGTGCCAGCAGGACAGGTCTTTCTGCGGCTTTCTTT.

Ten or more counts support this clonotype. The chain uses TRBV29-1 and TRBJ2-1; D could derive from TRBD1 or TRBD2 (5 bases each). There are 13 residues in the CDR3. Per germline, CDR1 SQVTM and CDR2 ANQGSEA. V lost 7 bases to trimming and J lost 5 bases, with 15 bases between them. The CDR3 spells CSASGTANNEQFF. The CDR3 DNA is TGCAGCGCCTCCGGGACGGCAAACAATGAGCAGTTCTTC.

The V gene is TRBV28, the J gene TRBJ2-7, with TRBD1 matching over 9 bases. The CDR3 totals 15 residues. The trim removed 7 bases at V and 3 bases at J, leaving 10 bases unmatched. Germline CDR1 is MDHEN and CDR2 is SYDVKM. The DNA of the CDR3 is TGTGCCAGCACGCGTCTCACGGGACAGGGCTACGAGCAGTACTTC. Translating gives CASTRLTGQGYEQYF.

This clonotype has a single count. This chain uses TRBV11-2 with TRBJ1-5; D gene ambiguous. CDR1 and CDR2 from the germline V gene are SGHAT and FQNNGV. The CDR3 totals 13 residues. The ends were cut back, 3 bases at V and 3 bases at J, with 6 bases in the middle. DNA of the CDR3: TGTGCCAGCAGCTTGGAGTACAATCAGCCCCAGCATTTT. Protein: CASSLEYNQPQHF.

The sample holds a few counts of this clonotype. J is TRBJ2-7 and V is TRBV3-1; 7 bases line up with TRBD1. The germline gives CDR1 LGHDT, CDR2 YNNKEL (reference sequence). The length of the CDR3 is 15 residues. Unmatched junction bases numbered 10, after V lost 5 bases and J lost 3 bases. The CDR3 sequence is CASSRSRDSGYEQYF. As DNA, the CDR3 is TGTGCCAGCAGCAGAAGCCGGGACAGTGGCTACGAGCAGTACTTC.

The chain is built from TRBV6-2 or TRBV6-3 and TRBJ1-6, with D perhaps TRBD1 (5 bases). There are 13 residues in the CDR3. CDR1 and CDR2 (germline): MNHEY, SVGEGT. Trimming shortened V by 8 bases and J by 7 bases, and 12 bases separated the two germline ends. The CDR3 sequence is CASRNRWNSPLHF. The CDR3, as DNA: TGTGCCAGCCGGAACAGGTGGAATTCACCCCTCCACTTT.

This clonotype has at least ten counts. V usage is TRBV28 and J usage is TRBJ2-1; no definite D call. The germline gives CDR1 MDHEN, CDR2 SYDVKM. The CDR3 loop spans 13 amino acids. V lost 5 bases to trimming and J lost 7 bases, with 12 bases between them. The chain's CDR3 is CASSEYNGNEQFF. The CDR3 DNA reads as TGTGCCAGCAGTGAGTACAATGGAAATGAGCAGTTCTTC.

The genes are TRBV29-1 and TRBJ1-2; TRBD1 is a possible D gene (5 bases). The CDR3 is 13 residues long. Between the trimmed V and J ends, which lost 3 bases and 4 bases, there was a span of 12 bases. Germline CDR1 and CDR2: SQVTM and ANQGSEA. The CDR3 is CSVDTGTSYGYTF. Here the CDR3 DNA reads TGCAGCGTTGACACAGGAACAAGCTATGGCTACACCTTC.

There are a few counts of this clonotype. The chain links TRBV7-2 to TRBJ1-4; a possible D gene is TRBD1 (6 bases). The V end was cut by 3 bases, the J end by 5 bases, with 10 bases between. Germline assignment: CDR1 SGHTA and CDR2 FQGNSA. CDR3 length: 14 residues. The CDR3 loop is CASSFGGANEKLFF. CDR3 coding DNA: TGTGCCAGCAGCTTTGGGGGCGCGAATGAAAAACTGTTTTTT.

Comment on this clonotype: This may be a read error, as it is one base from a much larger clone. The chain is built from TRBV20-1 and TRBJ2-5, with 10 bases lining up with TRBD2. The DNA end favors TRBJ2-7, so the J call may be wrong. This CDR3 has 14 amino acids. Germline V CDR1 and CDR2: DFQATT, SNEGSKA (reference sequence). As DNA, the CDR3 is TGCGGTGCCGCAACGACTAGCGGGCAGTACGAGCAGTACTTC. Its protein product is CGAATTSGQYEQYF.